This entry features one TCR beta chain sequence. This sample is part of a study of spatial heterogeneity in lung cancer. The CDR3 has 15 residues. V was pared by 7 bases and J by 4 bases, with 8 bases of the junction left unmatched. Looked up from germline, CDR1 is SGHAT and CDR2 is FQDESV (reference sequence). Time point of the sample: sample taken at primary tumor resection. Whole RNA was taken from tumor, nontumor lung or frozen PBMC; it was then sequenced unsorted. TCRdb re-derived calls from the 5' RACE reads in MiXCR, one entry per CDR3 protein. In the table there are some 37,000 distinct CDR3 sequences, roughly 8% of which are singletons.

The sequenced sample was PBMCs, obtained at surgery. The chain employs TRBV11-1 and TRBJ2-2; TRBD1 matches 8 bases. This TCR came from a male donor with early-stage non-small cell lung cancer. The CDR3 protein is CASTLGQGGTGELFF. DNA for the CDR3: TGTGCCAGCACCCTTGGACAGGGTGGCACCGGGGAGCTGTTTTTT.